This entry lists 25 T cell receptor beta chains sequenced from one sample in a study of Graves' ophthalmopathy and Graves' hyperthyroidism. Investigators amplified TCR beta CDR3 regions from RNA transcripts. RT-PCR was first run with HTBI primers, then multiplex PCR in a second round. Each CDR3 protein gets one entry after TCRdb re-called the multiplex PCR reads with MiXCR. Of 500,000 to 700,000 distinct CDR3 sequences in the sample, about 20% were seen once. The material sequenced was peripheral blood. The source is a young woman with stable Graves' hyperthyroidism. Some clones in this sample may be carry-over from other donors' samples.

The chain joins TRBV6-1 to TRBJ2-7; TRBD1 aligns across 9 bases. The CDR3 has 14 amino acids. With V trimmed by 5 bases and J by 3 bases, 5 bases remained unmatched. Germline CDR1 is MNHNS and CDR2 is SASEGT. In nucleotides, the CDR3 is TGTGCCAGCAGTAAGACGGACAGGGGCTACGAGCAGTACTTC. It translates to CASSKTDRGYEQYF.

The CDR3 protein is CASSFGQKSNQPQHF. The CDR3 DNA sequence: TGTGCCAGCAGTTTCGGCCAGAAGAGCAATCAGCCCCAGCATTTT. The genes are TRBV12-3 or TRBV12-4 and TRBJ1-5; no clear D gene. Trimming removed 3 bases at V and 1 base at J, with 10 bases between. The CDR3 is made up of 15 amino acids.

This clonotype was observed a few times. The rearrangement uses TRBV6-1 and TRBJ2-3; the D gene is possibly TRBD1 (6 bases). The CDR3 contains 13 residues. Germline lookup yields CDR1 MNHNS and CDR2 SASEGT. The V end was cut by 9 bases, the J end by 0 bases, with 10 bases between. Here the CDR3 reads CASEQGSTDTQYF. CDR3 sequence (DNA): TGTGCCAGTGAACAGGGCAGCACAGATACGCAGTATTTT.

This clonotype was detected ten times or more. The chain employs TRBV28 and TRBJ2-2; no clear D gene. CDR3 size: 17 residues. Germline CDR1 is MDHEN and CDR2 is SYDVKM. The ends were cut back, 3 bases at V and 0 bases at J, with 14 bases in the middle. The CDR3 loop is CASSFLYLGTNTGELFF. CDR3 in DNA: TGTGCCAGCAGTTTTCTTTACCTGGGGACGAACACCGGGGAGCTGTTTTTT.

This clonotype occurred many times. The chain recombines TRBV12-5 with TRBJ1-3, with no clear D. V was trimmed by 0 bases and J by 0 bases, leaving 9 bases between them. CDR1 is LGHNT and CDR2 is FRNRAP in the germline V gene. This CDR3 region has 16 residues. This CDR3 reads CASGLVLGISGNTIYF. CDR3 DNA: TGTGCTAGTGGTTTGGTACTTGGAATCTCTGGAAACACCATATATTTT.

Remarks on this clonotype: At one end, the junction sequence differs from germline, possibly due to a read error. J is TRBJ2-7 and V is TRBV12-3 or TRBV12-4; D not certain. The CDR3 has 12 amino acids. The CDR3 sequence: CASRFDSNDQYF. DNA of the CDR3: TGTGCCAGCAGATTCGATAGCAACGATCAGTACTTC.

V is TRBV24-1 and J is TRBJ2-2; D possibly corresponds to TRBD1 (5 bases). CDR1 KGHDR and CDR2 SFDVKD come from the germline V gene. The CDR3 contains 13 residues. Trimming took off 5 bases at V and 6 bases at J, with 9 bases between the two ends. As DNA, the CDR3 is TGTGCCACCAGTGCAGGGCGCCCCGGGGAGCTGTTTTTT. Encoded protein: CATSAGRPGELFF.

This clonotype was observed at least ten times. This rearrangement joins TRBV12-3 or TRBV12-4 to TRBJ2-7; a possible D gene is TRBD2 (5 bases). CDR3 length: 16 amino acids. The ends were cut back, 2 bases at V and 3 bases at J, with 17 bases in the middle. CDR3 loop: CASSLSGAIRDYEQYF. CDR3 in DNA: TGTGCCAGCAGTTTAAGCGGAGCAATAAGGGACTACGAGCAGTACTTC.

A few counts support this clonotype. This chain links TRBV7-2 with TRBJ2-2, with D possibly TRBD1 on 5 matching bases. CDR1 SGHTA and CDR2 FQGNSA come from the germline V gene. The CDR3 loop spans 15 amino acids. Deletions cut 4 bases from V and 1 base from J, with 10 bases between. The CDR3 sequence: CASSSRTLNTGELFF. The DNA of the CDR3 is TGTGCCAGCAGCTCCCGGACACTGAACACCGGGGAGCTGTTTTTT.

This clonotype occurred a few times. This sequence joins TRBV29-1 and TRBJ1-3; 7 bases are a match to TRBD1. Trimming removed 4 bases from V and 9 bases from J; junction bases left unmatched: 6. CDR3 length equals 12 residues. Per the germline V gene, CDR1 is SQVTM and CDR2 is ANQGSEA. CDR3 in DNA: TGCAGCGTTGTAGACAGGGCAAGCACCATATATTTT. Translating gives CSVVDRASTIYF.

V gene TRBV20-1 combines with J gene TRBJ2-7; D remains ambiguous. V shed 6 bases and J shed 3 bases, with 9 bases lying between them. Germline CDR1 is DFQATT and CDR2 is SNEGSKA (reference sequence). This CDR3 contains 11 residues. CDR3 amino acids: CSAWTGYEQYF. In DNA form, the CDR3 reads TGCAGTGCGTGGACGGGCTACGAGCAGTACTTC.

This clonotype was observed at least ten times. The V gene is TRBV2, the J gene TRBJ1-5, with TRBD1 as a possible D gene (6 bases). V was pared by 4 bases and J by 3 bases, with 10 bases between. This CDR3 contains 14 residues. Per germline, CDR1 SNHLY and CDR2 FYNNEI. The CDR3 sequence: CASSGNRANQPQHF. CDR3 nucleotide sequence: TGTGCCAGCAGTGGAAACAGGGCCAATCAGCCCCAGCATTTT.

This clonotype was seen repeatedly, ten times or more. This chain links TRBV7-9 with TRBJ2-5; D remains unclear. The CDR3 spans 12 residues. In germline, CDR1 is SEHNR, CDR2 FQNEAQ (reference sequence). Trimming pared 7 bases from V and 2 bases from J, leaving 8 bases between. The CDR3 sequence is CASNWMQETQYF. CDR3 DNA: TGTGCCAGCAACTGGATGCAAGAGACCCAGTACTTC.

The CDR3 region is CASSRGRERAFF. The DNA of the CDR3 is TGTGCCAGCAGCCGCGGCAGGGAGCGAGCTTTCTTT. The chain has TRBV3-1 and TRBJ1-1, with D possibly matching TRBD1 (5 bases). Trimming pared 4 bases from V and 10 bases from J, leaving 13 bases between. The CDR3 totals 12 residues. Per the germline V gene, CDR1 is LGHDT and CDR2 is YNNKEL (reference sequence).

At least ten counts were recorded for this clonotype. The CDR3 protein is CASSSQPRTDYNSPLHF. The CDR3 DNA follows: TGTGCCAGCAGTTCTCAACCCCGGACAGACTATAATTCACCCCTCCACTTT. The rearrangement joins TRBV27 to TRBJ1-6; D might be TRBD1 (6 bases). The V and J ends lost 4 bases and 3 bases respectively, with 16 bases between them. Germline V gene data show CDR1 as MNHEY and CDR2 as SMNVEV (reference sequence). The CDR3 loop spans 17 amino acids.

This clonotype has a count of ten or more. The V and J genes are TRBV20-1 and TRBJ2-7; 9 nucleotides align to TRBD1. Trimming removed 3 bases from V and 6 bases from J; junction bases left unmatched: 6. Per germline, CDR1 DFQATT and CDR2 SNEGSKA (reference sequence). There are 13 residues in the CDR3. The CDR3 protein is CSASPGTGPEQYF. CDR3 DNA: TGCAGTGCTAGTCCCGGGACAGGGCCCGAGCAGTACTTC.

The rearrangement uses TRBV19 and TRBJ2-7; 9 nucleotides agree with TRBD1. V shed 3 bases and J 7 bases; nucleotides not matched to a gene: 13. This CDR3 has 16 residues. The germline gives CDR1 LNHDA, CDR2 SQIVND (reference sequence). The DNA for the CDR3 is TGTGCCAGTAGTATCACCGGGGACAGGGAATTGGGGGAGCAGTACTTC. Protein product: CASSITGDRELGEQYF. Full variable domain (outside the CDR3, taken from reference TRBV19 and TRBJ2-7): DGGITQSPKYLFRKEGQNVTLSCEQNLNHDAMYWYRQDPGQGLRLIYYSQIVNDFQKGDIAEGYSVSREKKESFPLTVTSAQKNPTAFYLCASSITGDRELGEQYFGPGTRLTVT.

There are many counts of this clonotype. The chain recombines TRBV12-3 or TRBV12-4 with TRBJ2-7; TRBD2 matches at 10 bases. The length of the CDR3 is 15 residues. After removal of 6 bases from V and 6 bases from J, the junction contained 11 bases not matched to a gene. Here the CDR3 reads CASRRSSGSSSEQYF. CDR3 coding DNA: TGTGCCAGCAGGCGGTCTAGCGGGAGTTCTAGCGAGCAGTACTTC.

This clonotype was recorded many times. This chain uses TRBV6-1 with TRBJ1-4; D remains ambiguous. Judging by the DNA end, TRBJ1-6 fits better; the J call may be wrong. This CDR3 has 10 residues. Germline CDR1 and CDR2: MNHNS and SASEGT. The CDR3 DNA is TGTGCCAGCAGTGAAGCGCGGCTCCACTTT. This encodes CASSEARLHF.

This clonotype has at least ten counts. The chain recombines TRBV10-3 with TRBJ1-5; D not resolved. Germline CDR1 and CDR2: ENHRY and SYGVKD. CDR3 length: 12 amino acids. The V end was cut by 3 bases, the J end by 5 bases, with 5 bases between. CDR3 amino acids: CAISDGDQPQHF. The DNA for the CDR3 is TGTGCCATCAGTGACGGAGATCAGCCCCAGCATTTT.

This clonotype was seen at least ten times. The V and J genes are TRBV6-5 and TRBJ2-7, with 7 bases that match TRBD2. This CDR3 spans 15 amino acids. Germline V CDR1 and CDR2: MNHEY, SVGAGI. The junction had 12 bases not matched to a gene; V was cut back by 3 bases and J by 7 bases. CDR3 DNA: TGTGCCAGCAGTTATGTCGTCGGCGGGAGCGGGGAGCAGTACTTC. Translated: CASSYVVGGSGEQYF.

Many counts were recorded for this clonotype. A read error may produce the germline difference seen at one junction end. CDR3 amino acids: CAGSADRQGVNQPQHF. The CDR3 region has the DNA TGTGCCGGCAGTGCGGACAGGCAGGGCGTCAATCAGCCCCAGCATTTT. This chain connects TRBV12-3 or TRBV12-4 to TRBJ1-5; 7 bases line up with TRBD1. The CDR3 extends over 16 amino acids.

This clonotype was counted many times. The CDR3 protein is CASRGTGTGHSPLHF. CDR3 DNA sequence: TGTGCCAGCAGGGGAACCGGGACAGGTCATTCACCCCTCCACTTT. The chain links TRBV28 to TRBJ1-6; 8 nucleotides line up with TRBD1. V lost 6 bases, J lost 8 bases, and 9 bases stayed unmatched. The CDR3 extends over 15 amino acids. Germline CDR1 is MDHEN and CDR2 is SYDVKM.

The chain combines TRBV7-9 with TRBJ2-5; either TRBD1 or TRBD2 may fit D (5 bases each). The CDR3 length is 14 residues. Germline V gives CDR1 SEHNR, CDR2 FQNEAQ (reference sequence). The ends were cut back, 4 bases at V and 5 bases at J, with 14 bases in the middle. CDR3 region: CASSSKGTEETQYF. The CDR3 DNA follows: TGTGCCAGCAGCTCTAAGGGGACGGAGGAGACCCAGTACTTC.

This clonotype was seen ten or more times. J is TRBJ1-2 and V is TRBV19, with 7 bases matching TRBD1. J was trimmed by 3 bases and V by 1 base; bases with no gene match: 5. The CDR3 consists of 15 residues. Looked up from germline, CDR1 is LNHDA and CDR2 is SQIVND (reference sequence). The CDR3 reads CASSIGGGQHYGYTF. The CDR3 DNA is TGTGCCAGTAGTATAGGAGGGGGCCAGCACTATGGCTACACCTTC.